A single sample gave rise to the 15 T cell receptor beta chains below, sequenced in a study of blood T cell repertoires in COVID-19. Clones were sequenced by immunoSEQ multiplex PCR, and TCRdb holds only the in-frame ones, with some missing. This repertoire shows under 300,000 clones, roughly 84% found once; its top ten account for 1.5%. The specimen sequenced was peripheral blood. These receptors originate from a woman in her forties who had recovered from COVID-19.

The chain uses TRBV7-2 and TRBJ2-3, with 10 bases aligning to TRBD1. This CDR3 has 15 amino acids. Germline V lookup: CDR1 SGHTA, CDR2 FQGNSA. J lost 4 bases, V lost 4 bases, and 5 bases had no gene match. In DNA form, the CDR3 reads TGTGCCAGCAGCTGGCGGGACAGGGGCTCAGATACGCAGTATTTT. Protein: CASSWRDRGSDTQYF.

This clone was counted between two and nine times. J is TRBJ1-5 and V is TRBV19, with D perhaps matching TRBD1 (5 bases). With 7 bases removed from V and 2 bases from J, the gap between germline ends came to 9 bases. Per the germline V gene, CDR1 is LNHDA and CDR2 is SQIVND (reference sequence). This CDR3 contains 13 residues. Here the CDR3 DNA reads TGTGCCAGTATGTGGGGCGGCAATCAGCCCCAGCATTTT. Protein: CASMWGGNQPQHF.

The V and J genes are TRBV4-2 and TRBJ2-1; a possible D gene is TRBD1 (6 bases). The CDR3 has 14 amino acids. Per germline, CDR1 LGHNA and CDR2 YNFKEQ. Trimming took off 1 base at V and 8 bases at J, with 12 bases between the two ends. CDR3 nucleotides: TGTGCCAGCAGCCAAGGACAGGTAGGCGATGAGCAGTTCTTC. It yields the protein CASSQGQVGDEQFF.

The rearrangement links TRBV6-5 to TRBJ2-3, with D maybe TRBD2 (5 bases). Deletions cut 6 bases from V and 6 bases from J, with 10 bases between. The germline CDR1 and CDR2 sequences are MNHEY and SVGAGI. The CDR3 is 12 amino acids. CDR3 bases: TGTGCCAGCAGGACGGGCGGGGATACGCAGTATTTT. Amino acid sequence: CASRTGGDTQYF.

In DNA form, the CDR3 reads TGTGCCAGCAGCCCTACAGGGGGCTTCGGCACCGGGGAGCTGTTTTTT. As protein: CASSPTGGFGTGELFF. This chain uses TRBV7-6 with TRBJ2-2, with 9 bases that match TRBD1. The CDR3 has 16 residues. J was trimmed by 4 bases and V by 5 bases; bases with no gene match: 8. Looked up from germline, CDR1 is SGHVS and CDR2 is FNYEAQ.

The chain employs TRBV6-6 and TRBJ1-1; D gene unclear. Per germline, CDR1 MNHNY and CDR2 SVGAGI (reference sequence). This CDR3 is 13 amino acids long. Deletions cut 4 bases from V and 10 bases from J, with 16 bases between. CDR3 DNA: TGTGCCAGCAGTTTCCAAACGGCCGCGGGAGCTTTCTTT. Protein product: CASSFQTAAGAFF.

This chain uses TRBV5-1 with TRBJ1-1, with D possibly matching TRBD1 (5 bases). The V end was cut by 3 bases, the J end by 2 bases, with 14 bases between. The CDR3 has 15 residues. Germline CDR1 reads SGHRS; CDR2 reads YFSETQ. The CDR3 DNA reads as TGCGCCAGCAGCTCCCTTGGGGGGGGAAACACTGAAGCTTTCTTT. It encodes CASSSLGGGNTEAFF.

The CDR3, as DNA: TGTGCCAGCAGTACCGACAGGGGGCCCGGGGAGCTGTTTTTT. Amino acid sequence: CASSTDRGPGELFF. The chain links TRBV7-8 to TRBJ2-2, with 10 bases matching TRBD1. J was trimmed by 6 bases and V by 6 bases; bases with no gene match: 4. Per the germline V gene, CDR1 is SGHVS and CDR2 is FQNEAQ. This CDR3 region has 14 residues.

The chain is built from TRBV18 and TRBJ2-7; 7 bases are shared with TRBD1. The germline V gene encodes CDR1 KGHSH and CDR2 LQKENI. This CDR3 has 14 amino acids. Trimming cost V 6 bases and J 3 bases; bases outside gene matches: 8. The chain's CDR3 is CASSSQTGIYEQYF. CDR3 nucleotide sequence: TGTGCCAGCTCGTCTCAGACAGGGATCTACGAGCAGTACTTC.

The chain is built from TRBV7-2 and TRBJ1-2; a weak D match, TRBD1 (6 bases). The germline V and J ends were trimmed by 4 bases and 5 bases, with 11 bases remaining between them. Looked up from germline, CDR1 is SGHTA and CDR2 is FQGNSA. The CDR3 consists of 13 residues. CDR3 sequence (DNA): TGTGCCAGCAGCTACAGGGATGGGTATGGCTACACCTTC. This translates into CASSYRDGYGYTF.

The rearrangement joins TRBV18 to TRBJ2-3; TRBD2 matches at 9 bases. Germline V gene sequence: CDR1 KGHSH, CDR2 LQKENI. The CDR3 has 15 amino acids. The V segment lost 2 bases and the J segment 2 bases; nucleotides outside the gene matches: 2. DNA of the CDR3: TGTGCCAGCTCACCAGCGGGGGGGCCCACAGATACGCAGTATTTT. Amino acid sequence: CASSPAGGPTDTQYF.

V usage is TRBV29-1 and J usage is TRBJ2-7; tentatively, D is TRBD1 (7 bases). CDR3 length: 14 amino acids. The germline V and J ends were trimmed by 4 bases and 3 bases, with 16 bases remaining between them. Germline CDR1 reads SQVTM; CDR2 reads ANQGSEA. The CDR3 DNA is TGCAGCGTTGGACCCAGGGGGGCCTTCTACGAGCAGTACTTC. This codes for CSVGPRGAFYEQYF.

For the CDR3, the DNA is TGTGCCACCAGTGACCCCGGGACAGGGGGCGCTGGCAATCAGCCCCAGCATTTT. Its protein is CATSDPGTGGAGNQPQHF. J is TRBJ1-5 and V is TRBV24-1; 12 bases align to TRBD1. The J segment lost 2 bases and the V segment lost 4 bases, leaving 8 bases of the junction unmatched. The germline CDR1 and CDR2 sequences are KGHDR and SFDVKD. The CDR3 contains 18 residues.

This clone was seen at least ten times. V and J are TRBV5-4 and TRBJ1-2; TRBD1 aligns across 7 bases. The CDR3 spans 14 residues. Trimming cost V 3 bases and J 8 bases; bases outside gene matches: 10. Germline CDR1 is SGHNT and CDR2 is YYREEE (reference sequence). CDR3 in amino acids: CASSSSRQGRGYTF. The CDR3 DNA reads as TGTGCCAGCAGCTCCTCGAGACAGGGTCGGGGCTACACCTTC.

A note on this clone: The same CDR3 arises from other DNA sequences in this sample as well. The CDR3 nucleotides are TGTGCCACCAGTGACCCCGGGACAGGGAACTATGGCTACACCTTC. Translation: CATSDPGTGNYGYTF. V gene TRBV24-1 combines with J gene TRBJ1-2, with 9 bases aligning to TRBD1. J was trimmed by 2 bases and V by 4 bases; bases with no gene match: 4. Germline V lookup: CDR1 KGHDR, CDR2 SFDVKD. The CDR3 contains 15 residues.